Presented here are 28 T cell receptor beta chains from one specimen sequenced in a study of T cell repertoires in cytomegalovirus infection. The antigens these receptors bind are not known. MiXCR, run by TCRdb on the reads, gives a single entry per CDR3 protein. The sample shows roughly 860,000 distinct CDR3 sequences, roughly 33% of them seen only once. The specimen was cultured CD8+ T cells from PBMCs, collected from culture after CMV antigen stimulation. All receptors come from a human donor in good health (CMV status not recorded). Some clones in this sample may be carry-over from other donors' samples.

At least ten counts were recorded for this clonotype. The gene calls are TRBV7-2 and TRBJ1-2, with D unresolved. Germline CDR1 and CDR2: SGHTA and FQGNSA. The CDR3 contains 13 residues. Trimming shortened V by 8 bases and J by 5 bases, and 15 bases separated the two germline ends. Here the CDR3 DNA reads TGTGCCAGCGCCGAAGAGGGAGGGTATGGCTACACCTTC. Protein product: CASAEEGGYGYTF.

This clonotype was observed a few times. V is TRBV5-4 and J is TRBJ1-6; D possibly corresponds to TRBD1 (5 bases). V was clipped by 5 bases and J by 9 bases, with 9 bases between them. In germline, CDR1 is SGHNT, CDR2 YYREEE (reference sequence). CDR3 length: 12 amino acids. CDR3 region: CASSPGSSPLHF. In nucleotides, the CDR3 is TGTGCCAGCAGTCCAGGGTCTTCACCCCTCCACTTT. Using reference TRBV5-4 and TRBJ1-6 for the parts outside the CDR3, the full variable domain is ETGVTQSPTHLIKTRGQQVTLRCSSQSGHNTVSWYQQALGQGPQFIFQYYREEENGRGNFPPRFSGLQFPNYSSELNVNALELDDSALYLCASSPGSSPLHFGNGTRLTVT.

In its sample, this clonotype was seen a few times. V is TRBV9 and J is TRBJ2-5; 7 nucleotides line up with TRBD1. CDR1 and CDR2 (germline): SGDLS, YYNGEE. The junction had 4 bases not matched to a gene; V was cut back by 3 bases and J by 2 bases. This CDR3 region has 14 residues. The CDR3 DNA reads TGTGCCAGCAGCGCTGGGACAGCACAAGAGACCCAGTACTTC. Protein sequence: CASSAGTAQETQYF.

The chain employs TRBV19 and TRBJ2-1, with D perhaps matching TRBD2 (7 bases). Per the germline V gene, CDR1 is LNHDA and CDR2 is SQIVND (reference sequence). There are 13 residues in the CDR3. V lost 7 bases to trimming and J lost 8 bases, with 15 bases between them. As DNA, the CDR3 is TGTGCCAGTAAGGGGGGGGGGCCTTATGAGCAGTTCTTC. Its protein is CASKGGGPYEQFF.

This clonotype was seen more than once but under ten times. The genes are TRBV7-9 and TRBJ2-3; TRBD1 aligns across 9 bases. With V trimmed by 6 bases and J by 0 bases, 13 bases remained unmatched. The CDR3 length is 18 residues. Germline CDR1 SEHNR, CDR2 FQNEAQ (reference sequence). Here the CDR3 DNA reads TGTGCCAGCAGACCGGGACAGGGCGAGAAGCCTAGCACAGATACGCAGTATTTT. Amino acid sequence: CASRPGQGEKPSTDTQYF.

The table lists this clonotype with many counts. J is TRBJ2-1 and V is TRBV7-2; TRBD2 aligns across 11 bases. CDR3 length: 13 amino acids. The germline V gene has CDR1 SGHTA and CDR2 FQGNSA. Germline trimming cut 2 bases from V and 13 bases from J; bases unmatched to any gene: 4. CDR3 loop: CASSLTTSGRQFF. Here the CDR3 DNA reads TGTGCCAGCAGCTTAACAACTAGCGGGAGACAGTTCTTC.

This clonotype occurred many times. The CDR3 DNA reads as TGTGCCAGCAGCCCAGCCTTTCGTAGCAATCAGCCCCAGCATTTT. Its translation is CASSPAFRSNQPQHF. The V call is TRBV7-2, the J call TRBJ1-5; D call uncertain. In germline, CDR1 is SGHTA, CDR2 FQGNSA. V lost 5 bases and J 0 bases, leaving 11 bases between the germline ends. The CDR3 runs to 15 residues.

This clonotype was seen at least ten times. This chain links TRBV7-2 with TRBJ2-7, with D unclear. This CDR3 is built from 14 residues. CDR1 SGHTA and CDR2 FQGNSA come from the germline V gene. Trimming removed 1 base at V and 2 bases at J, with 9 bases between. The CDR3 bases are TGTGCCAGCAGCTTAGTTATGGGTGCCTACGAGCAGTACGTC. It specifies CASSLVMGAYEQYV.

This clonotype came up many times. The rearrangement uses TRBV6-5 and TRBJ2-7; 8 nucleotides match TRBD1. From germline, CDR1 is MNHEY and CDR2 SVGAGI. The CDR3 is 15 residues long. The junction had 8 bases not matched to a gene; V was cut back by 4 bases and J by 3 bases. In DNA, the CDR3 is TGTGCCAGCAGTTCCGACCAGGGGGCTGTCTACGAGCAGTACTTC. Protein: CASSSDQGAVYEQYF.

This clonotype is a singleton in its sample. The genes are TRBV28 and TRBJ1-5; tentative D call: TRBD1 (6 bases). Deletions cut 9 bases from V and 6 bases from J, with 21 bases between. This CDR3 is built from 15 residues. Germline loops: CDR1 MDHEN, CDR2 SYDVKM. Written as DNA, the CDR3 is TGTGCCAGTTCCAGCCGGTGGACAGCCGGTCAGCCCCAGCATTTT. Translating gives CASSSRWTAGQPQHF.

V usage is TRBV10-3 and J usage is TRBJ2-3; D remains unclear. CDR1 and CDR2 (germline): ENHRY, SYGVKD. CDR3 length: 15 residues. V lost 6 bases, J lost 4 bases, and 17 bases lay in between. CDR3 region: CAIRLQLSGADTQYF. CDR3 in DNA: TGTGCCATCAGATTACAGCTTTCGGGCGCAGATACGCAGTATTTT.

The chain uses TRBV19 and TRBJ1-5, with 8 bases that match TRBD1. CDR1 is LNHDA and CDR2 is SQIVND in the germline V gene (reference sequence). The V segment lost 7 bases and the J segment 7 bases; nucleotides outside the gene matches: 9. CDR3 length: 14 amino acids. CDR3 nucleotides: TGTGCCAGTAACACTCTACAGGGGGAGCAGCCCCAGCATTTT. Its protein is CASNTLQGEQPQHF.

Only a few counts were recorded for this clonotype. The rearrangement links TRBV4-1 to TRBJ1-5; TRBD1 is a possible D gene (5 bases). V was trimmed by 4 bases and J by 5 bases, leaving 18 bases between them. This CDR3 is built from 16 residues. Germline loops: CDR1 MGHRA, CDR2 YSYEKL. In nucleotides, the CDR3 is TGCGCCAGCAGCCCCCCATCCGGCGCGGGGGATCAGCCCCAGCATTTT. Translating gives CASSPPSGAGDQPQHF.

This clonotype turned up a few times. The V gene is TRBV12-3 or TRBV12-4, the J gene TRBJ1-1; D unclear. The V end lost 6 bases, the J end lost 1 base, and 12 bases lay between the germline ends. This CDR3 spans 14 amino acids. CDR3 DNA: TGTGCCAGCAGCGAAGGGATAGGGAACACTGAAGCTTTCTTT. It codes for CASSEGIGNTEAFF.

On this clonotype itself: With a much larger clone just one base away, this may be a read error. The chain employs TRBV6-2 or TRBV6-3 and TRBJ1-1, with a weak D call TRBD1 (6 bases). From germline, CDR1 is MNHEY and CDR2 SVGEGT. This CDR3 has 14 amino acids. V lost 4 bases and J lost 4, with 13 bases in between. The CDR3 is CASSSYRDGTEAFF. The CDR3 nucleotides are TGTGCCAGCAGTTCCTACAGGGACGGCACTGAAGCTTTCTTT.

This clonotype was seen just once. This chain uses TRBV4-1 with TRBJ1-2; unclear D gene. CDR1 MGHRA and CDR2 YSYEKL come from the germline V gene. Between the trimmed V and J ends, which lost 3 bases and 2 bases, there was a span of 7 bases. The CDR3 runs 13 residues. CDR3 residues: CASSQSLNYGYTF. The CDR3, as DNA: TGCGCCAGCAGCCAGTCATTGAACTATGGCTACACCTTC.

The chain uses TRBV27 and TRBJ2-3; D ambiguous. The CDR3 is 13 amino acids. V was shortened by 5 bases and J by 5 bases, with 11 bases between the two germline ends. Germline lookup yields CDR1 MNHEY and CDR2 SMNVEV (reference sequence). CDR3 residues: CASSTGHLDTQYF. The CDR3 bases are TGTGCCAGCAGTACGGGCCATCTAGATACGCAGTATTTT.

The CDR3, as DNA: TGTGCCAGCAGTTTAGGATTTGCCGACAATCAGCCCCAGCATTTT. Amino acid sequence: CASSLGFADNQPQHF. This sequence joins TRBV12-3 or TRBV12-4 and TRBJ1-5; D gene unclear. The germline V and J ends were trimmed by 1 base and 3 bases, with 10 bases remaining between them. The CDR3 has 15 amino acids.

J is TRBJ1-2 and V is TRBV6-8, with D possibly matching TRBD1 (6 bases). CDR1 and CDR2 (germline): MNHGY, SAAAGT. This CDR3 is built from 14 residues. The V end lost 3 bases, the J end lost 4 bases, and 12 bases lay between the germline ends. The CDR3 DNA reads TGTGCCAGCAGTTATGGGGGGCCGGGCTATGGCTACACCTTC. Translated, it gives CASSYGGPGYGYTF.

This clonotype was detected only a few times. The J gene is TRBJ1-2, the V gene TRBV6-5; D uncertain. There are 15 residues in the CDR3. V was cut by 2 bases and J by 4 bases, with 14 bases left in between. From germline, CDR1 is MNHEY and CDR2 SVGAGI. CDR3 in amino acids: CASSYLTVIGYGYTF. The CDR3 DNA follows: TGTGCCAGCAGTTACCTTACAGTTATAGGCTATGGCTACACCTTC.

With regard to this clonotype: The junction departs from the called germline gene at one end, perhaps through a read error. Here the CDR3 reads CANSTGQGNQPQHF. The DNA for the CDR3 is TGTGCCAACAGTACGGGACAGGGAAATCAGCCCCAGCATTTT. The gene calls are TRBV12-3 or TRBV12-4 and TRBJ1-5, with 9 bases lining up with TRBD1. The CDR3 contains 14 residues.

The J gene is TRBJ2-5, the V gene TRBV29-1; D not resolved. This CDR3 spans 10 amino acids. Trimming left V 5 bases short and J 2 bases short, with 3 bases between. Germline V gene lookup returns CDR1 SQVTM and CDR2 ANQGSEA. CDR3 DNA: TGCAGCGTTCAACAAGAGACCCAGTACTTC. Its protein product is CSVQQETQYF.

This clonotype turned up a few times. V usage is TRBV6-2 or TRBV6-3 and J usage is TRBJ2-1; the D gene is possibly TRBD1 (6 bases). CDR1 and CDR2 (germline): MNHEY, SVGEGT. V was cut by 0 bases and J by 4 bases, with 16 bases left in between. This CDR3 region has 17 residues. CDR3 in amino acids: CASSYSSRGLKYNEQFF. For the CDR3, the DNA is TGTGCCAGCAGTTACTCCTCCAGGGGCCTCAAGTACAATGAGCAGTTCTTC.

This clonotype was seen more than once but under ten times. This sequence joins TRBV7-9 and TRBJ2-1; D call uncertain. Germline loops: CDR1 SEHNR, CDR2 FQNEAQ (reference sequence). The CDR3 sequence is 16 residues long. V lost 5 bases and J 8 bases, leaving 22 bases between the germline ends. The CDR3 DNA follows: TGTGCCAGCAGCCCTTGGGAAGGGCCACCAGGCGATGAGCAGTTCTTC. It yields the protein CASSPWEGPPGDEQFF.

The CDR3 protein is CASSYSLGGRTGELFF. In nucleotides, the CDR3 is TGTGCCAGCAGCTACTCCCTAGGGGGGAGGACCGGGGAGCTGTTTTTT. J is TRBJ2-2 and V is TRBV12-3 or TRBV12-4; either TRBD1 or TRBD2 may fit D (6 bases each). V lost 6 bases and J lost 5, with 19 bases in between. The CDR3 is made up of 16 amino acids.

The rearrangement joins TRBV10-2 to TRBJ2-3; maybe TRBD2 (6 bases). From germline, CDR1 is WSHSY and CDR2 SAAADI. This CDR3 has 16 amino acids. Trimming removed 0 bases from V and 1 base from J, with 11 bases in between. The CDR3 region is CASSESRPSGTDTQYF. The CDR3 nucleotides read TGCGCCAGCAGTGAGTCGAGGCCTAGCGGCACAGATACGCAGTATTTT.

The DNA for the CDR3 is TGTGCCAGCAGCTTAGATACGACTAATCGAGAGACCCAGTACTTC. Protein product: CASSLDTTNRETQYF. This sequence joins TRBV11-2 and TRBJ2-5; D is perhaps TRBD2 (5 bases). V was shortened by 0 bases and J by 4 bases, with 12 bases between the two germline ends. Germline CDR1 reads SGHAT; CDR2 reads FQNNGV. CDR3 length equals 15 residues.

This clonotype was observed at least ten times. This chain links TRBV7-6 with TRBJ2-1; 8 bases match TRBD2. V was clipped by 0 bases and J by 4 bases; unmatched bases: 5. The germline CDR1 and CDR2 sequences are SGHVS and FNYEAQ. This CDR3 spans 16 amino acids. This CDR3 is CASSLAGLGGYNEQFF. The CDR3 bases are TGTGCCAGCAGCTTAGCGGGACTAGGCGGATACAATGAGCAGTTCTTC.